The clone carrying this T cell receptor (beta chain) has only a few counts. The data stem from a study of naive and memory T cell subsets. The germline V and J ends were trimmed by 3 bases and 10 bases, with 16 bases remaining between them. This CDR3 is built from 14 residues. CDR1 and CDR2 (germline): GTSNPN, SVGIG (reference sequence). Two oligonucleotides, mixed equimolar, formed the beta constant-region primer covering TRBC1 and TRBC2. A 12-nucleotide UMI and the SP2 primer were added to the cDNA 3' end by oligonucleotide ligation. Four rounds of PCR amplified the ligated cDNA using nested alpha and beta constant-region primers plus SP2. TCRdb independently ran MiXCR on the UMI-ligation and nested PCR reads; one entry per CDR3 protein. Of about 85,000 distinct CDR3 sequences listed, around 13% are singletons. CD4+ T cell IFNgamma after overnight CMV lysate exposure gave donor CMV status.

The chain carries TRBV30 and TRBJ1-6, with D maybe TRBD1 (6 bases). This receptor was identified in a human donor in good health. Sequencing was performed on central memory CD4+ T cells from blood. The CDR3 DNA sequence: TGTGCCTGGAGGTCGACAGGTTACGGGTCACCCCTCCACTTT. Translated, it gives CAWRSTGYGSPLHF.